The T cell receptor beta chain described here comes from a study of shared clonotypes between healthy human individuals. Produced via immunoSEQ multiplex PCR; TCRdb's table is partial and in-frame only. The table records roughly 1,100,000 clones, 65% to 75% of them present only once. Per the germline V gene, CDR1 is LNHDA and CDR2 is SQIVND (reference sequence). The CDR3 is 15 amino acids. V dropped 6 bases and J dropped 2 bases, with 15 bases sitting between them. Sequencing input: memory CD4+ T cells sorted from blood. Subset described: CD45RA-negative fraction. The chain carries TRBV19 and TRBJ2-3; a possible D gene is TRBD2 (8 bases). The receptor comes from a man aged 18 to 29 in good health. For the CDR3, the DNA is TGTGCCAGTAGGCCGGGGGGGACAGTCACAGATACGCAGTATTTT. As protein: CASRPGGTVTDTQYF.